The clone carrying this T cell receptor (beta chain) was recorded once. This record belongs to a study of blood T cell repertoires in COVID-19. Trimming cost V 3 bases and J 1 base, with 6 bases left between them. Per the germline V gene, CDR1 is SGHTA and CDR2 is FQGNSA. The CDR3 covers 13 residues. One Seattle source followed patients from active infection through their disease course. The repertoire was sequenced with immunoSEQ multiplex PCR; TCRdb's copy has only in-frame clones and lacks some. This sample has about 370,000 clones, with more than 80% found just once. The sequence came from a woman in her 30s with COVID-19, enrolled during active disease. The sequenced sample was peripheral blood. The chain joins TRBV7-2 to TRBJ1-1; D unclear. In DNA, the CDR3 is TGTGCCAGCAGCTTCCCCTCGAACACTGAAGCTTTCTTT. Translating it yields CASSFPSNTEAFF.